These 26 T cell receptor beta chains share one sample of origin, sequenced in a study of cytomegalovirus exposure and HLA in healthy donors. Sequencing was performed with immunoSEQ multiplex PCR; in TCRdb, only in-frame clones are kept and a portion is missing. The sample has about 150,000 clones; more than 70% are singletons. Sequenced sample: PBMCs. These TCRs come from a man aged 18 to 35 in good health and CMV-seronegative.

This chain joins TRBV9 and TRBJ1-1; TRBD1 might be the D (5 bases). The V gene's germline CDR1 is SGDLS and CDR2 YYNGEE. This CDR3 region has 14 residues. The V end lost 2 bases, the J end lost 0 bases, and 8 bases lay between the germline ends. The CDR3 spells CASSVGGVNTEAFF. For the CDR3, the DNA is TGTGCCAGCAGCGTTGGGGGGGTGAACACTGAAGCTTTCTTT. Using reference TRBV9 and TRBJ1-1 for the parts outside the CDR3, the full variable domain is DSGVTQTPKHLITATGQRVTLRCSPRSGDLSVYWYQQSLDQGLQFLIQYYNGEERAKGNILERFSAQQFPDLHSELNLSSLELGDSALYFCASSVGGVNTEAFFGQGTRLTVV.

In its sample, this clone was seen once. This chain uses TRBV4-1 with TRBJ2-5, with 8 positions matching TRBD1. This CDR3 comprises 18 residues. The trim removed 2 bases at V and 2 bases at J, leaving 13 bases unmatched. Germline assignment: CDR1 MGHRA and CDR2 YSYEKL. CDR3 sequence: CASSQLVGTGRDQETQYF. Here the CDR3 DNA reads TGCGCCAGCAGCCAACTAGTTGGGACAGGAAGAGATCAAGAGACCCAGTACTTC.

The V and J genes are TRBV5-1 and TRBJ1-4; 12 nucleotides align to TRBD1. This CDR3 is 20 amino acids long. With V trimmed by 3 bases and J by 7 bases, 19 bases remained unmatched. Germline loops: CDR1 SGHRS, CDR2 YFSETQ. The CDR3 DNA reads as TGCGCCAGCAGCTCAACCTCCGGGACAGGGGGCGCGGCGGTGGGTGAAAAACTGTTTTTT. Translated, it gives CASSSTSGTGGAAVGEKLFF.

This rearrangement joins TRBV18 to TRBJ2-1; 10 positions match TRBD1. Germline V gene data show CDR1 as KGHSH and CDR2 as LQKENI. The CDR3 runs 15 residues. V trimming: 5 bases; J trimming: 5 bases; junction bases outside the gene matches: 6. The CDR3 is CASSSPGQGNNEQFF. The CDR3 region has the DNA TGTGCCAGCTCATCTCCGGGACAGGGGAACAATGAGCAGTTCTTC.

CDR3 region: CASSFGGRATNEQYF. The DNA for the CDR3 is TGTGCCAGCAGCTTTGGAGGGAGGGCCACCAACGAGCAGTACTTC. The chain carries TRBV7-2 and TRBJ2-7; 7 bases align to TRBD2. The CDR3 runs 15 residues. V trimming: 3 bases; J trimming: 5 bases; junction bases outside the gene matches: 10. Per the germline V gene, CDR1 is SGHTA and CDR2 is FQGNSA.

This clone appeared a few times. The genes are TRBV28 and TRBJ1-5; 9 bases are a match to TRBD1. V was clipped by 3 bases and J by 6 bases; unmatched bases: 6. CDR3 length equals 15 residues. Germline values: CDR1 MDHEN, CDR2 SYDVKM. The CDR3 nucleotides read TGTGCCAGCAGTTTGGGGACAGGGATTAGTCAGCCCCAGCATTTT. This codes for CASSLGTGISQPQHF.

This rearrangement joins TRBV28 to TRBJ2-7, with 9 bases matching TRBD2. CDR3 length: 15 residues. V gave up 4 bases and J gave up 4 bases; unmatched junction bases: 8. The germline V gene encodes CDR1 MDHEN and CDR2 SYDVKM. The CDR3 DNA is TGTGCCAGCAGTTCCTCTGGTACTAGCGGGTACGAGCAGTACTTC. Residues: CASSSSGTSGYEQYF.

Note on this clone: The same CDR3 also results from other DNA sequences found in this sample. This chain links TRBV9 with TRBJ2-7, with TRBD2 matching over 8 bases. The length of the CDR3 is 14 residues. Trimming removed 1 base from V and 4 bases from J; junction bases left unmatched: 4. Germline CDR1 is SGDLS and CDR2 is YYNGEE. The CDR3 loop is CASSVSSGSYEQYF. Here the CDR3 DNA reads TGTGCCAGCAGCGTATCCAGCGGGAGTTACGAGCAGTACTTC. Supplemented by reference TRBV9 and TRBJ2-7, the full variable domain reads DSGVTQTPKHLITATGQRVTLRCSPRSGDLSVYWYQQSLDQGLQFLIQYYNGEERAKGNILERFSAQQFPDLHSELNLSSLELGDSALYFCASSVSSGSYEQYFGPGTRLTVT.

The CDR3 DNA sequence: TGTGCCAGCAGCCTCGGGACTAGCGGGATAACCAAGACCCAGTACTTC. It translates to CASSLGTSGITKTQYF. This chain joins TRBV9 and TRBJ2-5, with 13 bases identical to TRBD2. CDR3 size: 16 residues. V gave up 4 bases and J gave up 6 bases; unmatched junction bases: 9. Germline V gene lookup returns CDR1 SGDLS and CDR2 YYNGEE.

This clone appeared a single time. This chain joins TRBV11-2 and TRBJ2-7; D is ambiguous. The CDR3 is 12 amino acids. In germline, CDR1 is SGHAT, CDR2 FQNNGV. V was trimmed by 1 base and J by 6 bases, leaving 7 bases between them. DNA for the CDR3: TGTGCCAGCAGCTTAGGAGTTTCCGAGCAGTACTTC. It translates to CASSLGVSEQYF.

The chain uses TRBV27 and TRBJ1-2; tentatively, D is TRBD1 (5 bases). Germline lookup yields CDR1 MNHEY and CDR2 SMNVEV (reference sequence). There are 13 residues in the CDR3. The V end was cut by 7 bases, the J end by 6 bases, with 15 bases between. CDR3 nucleotides: TGTGCCAGCACGACAGTGGGCAGGAATGGCTACACCTTC. It translates to CASTTVGRNGYTF.

For this clone: The sample has other DNA sequences that encode this CDR3 too. This sequence joins TRBV7-9 and TRBJ1-1; D may be TRBD1 (6 bases). V was cut by 3 bases and J by 4 bases, with 9 bases left in between. The V gene's germline CDR1 is SEHNR and CDR2 FQNEAQ (reference sequence). This CDR3 comprises 13 residues. CDR3 nucleotide sequence: TGTGCCAGCAGCTTGGAACAGGGCACTGAAGCTTTCTTT. Its translation is CASSLEQGTEAFF.

The chain couples TRBV6-5 to TRBJ2-3; 7 bases line up with TRBD1. This CDR3 has 14 residues. Germline CDR1 reads MNHEY; CDR2 reads SVGAGI. Unmatched junction bases numbered 2, after V lost 2 bases and J lost 3 bases. The CDR3 bases are TGTGCCAGCAGTTACGACAGGGATACAGATACGCAGTATTTT. It encodes CASSYDRDTDTQYF.

This clone was observed many times. This chain connects TRBV5-4 to TRBJ1-2, with D maybe TRBD1 (5 bases). This CDR3 is built from 16 residues. The V end lost 4 bases, the J end lost 8 bases, and 24 bases lay between the germline ends. The germline V gene has CDR1 SGHNT and CDR2 YYREEE (reference sequence). This CDR3 is CASSPPQGPQGRGYTF. CDR3 DNA sequence: TGTGCCAGCAGCCCCCCCCAGGGCCCCCAAGGCCGGGGCTACACCTTC.

This clone was seen only a few times. Here the CDR3 reads CASSDGLAYEQYF. The CDR3 nucleotides read TGTGCCAGCAGCGACGGACTAGCATACGAGCAGTACTTC. The chain joins TRBV7-9 to TRBJ2-7; TRBD2 matches 8 bases. The CDR3 is 13 amino acids. V lost 5 bases, J lost 4 bases, and 4 bases stayed unmatched. Per the germline V gene, CDR1 is SEHNR and CDR2 is FQNEAQ (reference sequence).

The chain couples TRBV9 to TRBJ2-3; TRBD2 aligns across 12 bases. The CDR3 has 18 residues. Unmatched junction bases numbered 12, after V lost 4 bases and J lost 3 bases. Germline V gene sequence: CDR1 SGDLS, CDR2 YYNGEE. The CDR3 region has the DNA TGTGCCAGCAGCTCCTTGGGGCGGACTAGCGGGAAAACAGATACGCAGTATTTT. Its translation is CASSSLGRTSGKTDTQYF.

The V gene is TRBV6-5, the J gene TRBJ2-7, with D maybe TRBD1 (6 bases). The V gene's germline CDR1 is MNHEY and CDR2 SVGAGI. Trimming took 2 bases from V and 0 from J, leaving 8 bases between them. CDR3 length: 14 amino acids. The CDR3 protein is CASSYKGGSYEQYF. For the CDR3, the DNA is TGTGCCAGCAGTTACAAAGGGGGCTCCTACGAGCAGTACTTC.

The CDR3 is CASSSTGGTIYEQYF. The CDR3 DNA reads TGTGCCAGCAGCTCCACAGGGGGCACCATCTACGAGCAGTACTTC. V usage is TRBV7-2 and J usage is TRBJ2-7; 9 bases are a match to TRBD1. V trimming: 4 bases; J trimming: 3 bases; junction bases outside the gene matches: 7. The germline V gene has CDR1 SGHTA and CDR2 FQGNSA. The CDR3 runs to 15 residues.

This sequence joins TRBV28 and TRBJ2-6; tentative D call: TRBD1 (6 bases). The CDR3 loop spans 19 amino acids. Germline V gene data show CDR1 as MDHEN and CDR2 as SYDVKM. The ends were cut back, 5 bases at V and 0 bases at J, with 20 bases in the middle. CDR3 sequence (DNA): TGTGCCAGCAGTCCACTCCCTCGGACAGCCAACTCTGGGGCCAACGTCCTGACTTTC. Translation: CASSPLPRTANSGANVLTF.

The V and J genes are TRBV5-1 and TRBJ2-5; TRBD1 matches 10 bases. CDR3 length equals 16 residues. Trimming took 4 bases from V and 5 from J; bases not matched to a gene: 11. CDR1 and CDR2 (germline): SGHRS, YFSETQ. CDR3 nucleotides: TGCGCCAGCAGCCCGCGGGGACAGGGGTATGGGGAGACCCAGTACTTC. It specifies CASSPRGQGYGETQYF. Looking up the rest from reference TRBV5-1 and TRBJ2-5 gives the full variable domain: KAGVTQTPRYLIKTRGQQVTLSCSPISGHRSVSWYQQTPGQGLQFLFEYFSETQRNKGNFPGRFSGRQFSNSRSEMNVSTLELGDSALYLCASSPRGQGYGETQYFGPGTRLLVL.

This clone was detected once. J is TRBJ2-7 and V is TRBV9, with 14 bases that match TRBD2. The CDR3 has 15 residues. Germline V lookup: CDR1 SGDLS, CDR2 YYNGEE. Trimming at V came to 4 bases and at J to 4 bases, leaving 4 bases not matched to a gene. The CDR3 nucleotides are TGTGCCAGCAGCTCCCGGACTAGCGGGAGGTACGAGCAGTACTTC. It is translated as CASSSRTSGRYEQYF.

This chain links TRBV29-1 with TRBJ1-1; 10 nucleotides line up with TRBD1. CDR3 size: 14 residues. Germline lookup yields CDR1 SQVTM and CDR2 ANQGSEA. J lost 1 base, V lost 5 bases, and 4 bases had no gene match. In nucleotides, the CDR3 is TGCAGCGTTTTGACAGGGGGCGCGAACACTGAAGCTTTCTTT. Amino acids: CSVLTGGANTEAFF.

V gene TRBV4-1 combines with J gene TRBJ1-1; 7 bases map to TRBD1. This CDR3 spans 16 amino acids. V lost 5 bases to trimming and J lost 2 bases; unmatched junction nucleotides: 11. Germline lookup yields CDR1 MGHRA and CDR2 YSYEKL. In DNA form, the CDR3 reads TGCGCCAGCAGCTACACAACCGGGACAGTCAACACTGAAGCTTTCTTT. Its protein product is CASSYTTGTVNTEAFF.

This chain joins TRBV5-1 and TRBJ2-5; 7 bases map to TRBD1. Germline CDR1 reads SGHRS; CDR2 reads YFSETQ. The CDR3 extends over 15 amino acids. V shed 0 bases, J shed 5 bases, and the junction held 7 bases outside the gene matches. The CDR3 here is CASSLEHRGLETQYF. CDR3 coding DNA: TGCGCCAGCAGCTTGGAGCACAGGGGTTTGGAGACCCAGTACTTC.

The chain has TRBV19 and TRBJ1-2; 7 bases agree with TRBD1. The CDR3 runs to 17 residues. Germline V CDR1 and CDR2: LNHDA, SQIVND (reference sequence). After removal of 3 bases from V and 4 bases from J, the junction contained 14 bases not matched to a gene. The CDR3 nucleotides read TGTGCCAGTAGTATTTTCGGGACAGAAACTGAACGCTATGGCTACACCTTC. Residues: CASSIFGTETERYGYTF.

This chain links TRBV28 with TRBJ1-5; D may be TRBD1 (5 bases). This CDR3 has 14 residues. The V end was cut by 2 bases, the J end by 6 bases, with 11 bases between. The germline gives CDR1 MDHEN, CDR2 SYDVKM. The CDR3 DNA reads TGTGCCAGCAGTTTACCAGGGATGGGTCAGCCCCAGCATTTT. Amino acid sequence: CASSLPGMGQPQHF.